A single sample gave rise to the 13 T cell receptor beta chains below, sequenced in a study of regulatory T cells in long-lasting Graves disease. CDR3-region Arm-PCR and iRepertoire HTBI primers produced the TCR beta libraries. TCRdb used MiXCR to reprocess the multiplex PCR reads, holding one entry per CDR3 protein. The sample has about 450,000 distinct CDR3 sequences; 23% are singletons. Time point given: persistent/refractory GD, antithyroid drugs over 5 years with positive TRAb. The TCR library was prepared using RNA isolated from PBMCs. The sequencing used peripheral blood mononuclear cells (PBMCs), collected when the disease was refractory, from a patient treated with antithyroid drugs. Every receptor here comes from a female donor with Graves disease.

V and J are TRBV10-2 and TRBJ2-7; D remains unclear. V dropped 5 bases and J dropped 4 bases, with 9 bases sitting between them. CDR3 length: 12 amino acids. The germline gives CDR1 WSHSY, CDR2 SAAADI. The DNA for the CDR3 is TGCGCCAGCAGTAAAGTACAGTACGAGCAGTACTTC. Its protein product is CASSKVQYEQYF.

V is TRBV20-1 and J is TRBJ2-7; D possibly corresponds to TRBD2 (6 bases). CDR1 DFQATT and CDR2 SNEGSKA come from the germline V gene (reference sequence). The CDR3 is 14 amino acids. V gave up 5 bases and J gave up 3 bases, with 17 bases separating them. CDR3 in amino acids: CSAGMSGDFYEQYF. The CDR3 coding sequence is TGCAGTGCTGGGATGTCGGGAGATTTCTACGAGCAGTACTTC.

This clonotype has at least ten counts. V usage is TRBV3-1 and J usage is TRBJ2-5, with TRBD1 matching over 8 bases. CDR1 and CDR2 from the germline V gene are LGHDT and YNNKEL (reference sequence). The J segment lost 3 bases and the V segment lost 6 bases, leaving 3 bases of the junction unmatched. This CDR3 spans 13 amino acids. CDR3 bases: TGTGCCAGCAGTCGGACAGGGAAAGAGACCCAGTACTTC. Encoded protein: CASSRTGKETQYF.

In DNA, the CDR3 is TGTGCCAGCAGCCACGGACAGAACGATCAGCCCCAGCATTTT. Translating gives CASSHGQNDQPQHF. The chain joins TRBV7-9 to TRBJ1-5; D might be TRBD1 (6 bases). The germline V gene has CDR1 SEHNR and CDR2 FQNEAQ (reference sequence). This CDR3 has 14 residues. V was clipped by 5 bases and J by 5 bases, with 13 bases between them. The whole variable domain, remainder taken from reference TRBV7-9 and TRBJ1-5, is DTGVSQNPRHKITKRGQNVTFRCDPISEHNRLYWYRQTLGQGPEFLTYFQNEAQLEKSRLLSDRFSAERPKGSFSTLEIQRTEQGDSAMYLCASSHGQNDQPQHFGDGTRLSIL.

J is TRBJ2-6 and V is TRBV6-2 or TRBV6-3, with TRBD1 matching 9 bases. Germline values: CDR1 MNHEY, CDR2 SVGEGT. The CDR3 extends over 18 amino acids. V shed 5 bases and J 1 base; nucleotides not matched to a gene: 9. The CDR3 is CASSPEDRGFSGANVLTF. CDR3 coding DNA: TGTGCCAGCAGTCCGGAGGACAGGGGCTTTTCTGGGGCCAACGTCCTGACTTTC.

The sample holds one count of this clonotype. The chain couples TRBV12-3 or TRBV12-4 to TRBJ2-1; tentative D call: TRBD1 (5 bases). The CDR3 totals 15 residues. Trimming left V 3 bases short and J 5 bases short, with 14 bases between. CDR3: CASSFTQGRNNEQFF. Here the CDR3 DNA reads TGTGCCAGCAGTTTTACCCAGGGTCGGAACAATGAGCAGTTCTTC.

This clonotype was found a few times. V and J are TRBV19 and TRBJ2-3; TRBD1 or TRBD2 may be the D gene (5 bases each). Germline CDR1 LNHDA, CDR2 SQIVND (reference sequence). The CDR3 has 15 amino acids. Trimming cost V 8 bases and J 0 bases, with 15 bases left between them. CDR3 loop: CASRDGTSSTDTQYF. For the CDR3, the DNA is TGTGCCAGTCGGGACGGCACTTCTAGCACAGATACGCAGTATTTT.

This clonotype was observed a handful of times. V is TRBV30 and J is TRBJ2-4, with 9 bases identical to TRBD2. The CDR3 is 15 residues long. J was trimmed by 0 bases and V by 1 base; bases with no gene match: 1. Germline V gene lookup returns CDR1 GTSNPN and CDR2 SVGIG (reference sequence). CDR3 DNA: TGTGCCTGGAGTGGACTAGCGGTAGCCAAAAACATTCAGTACTTC. This codes for CAWSGLAVAKNIQYF.

This clonotype was detected many times. The rearrangement links TRBV7-3 to TRBJ2-7; D remains ambiguous. This CDR3 has 14 residues. Germline loops: CDR1 SGHTA, CDR2 FQGTGA. Trimming shortened V by 4 bases and J by 0 bases, and 10 bases separated the two germline ends. CDR3 residues: CASSSVPGSYEQYF. CDR3 DNA sequence: TGTGCCAGCAGCTCAGTGCCTGGCTCCTACGAGCAGTACTTC.

The gene calls are TRBV20-1 and TRBJ2-5; TRBD2 is a possible D gene (6 bases). The CDR3 has 15 residues. V gave up 5 bases and J gave up 5 bases, with 21 bases separating them. Germline CDR1 DFQATT, CDR2 SNEGSKA (reference sequence). The CDR3 is CSARSRGSGRETQYF. The CDR3 DNA reads TGCAGTGCTCGATCTAGGGGTAGCGGTCGGGAGACCCAGTACTTC.

This clonotype came up many times. The genes are TRBV6-1 and TRBJ1-5, with TRBD1 matching 12 bases. With V trimmed by 4 bases and J by 4 bases, 5 bases remained unmatched. The CDR3 spans 16 residues. Germline CDR1 reads MNHNS; CDR2 reads SASEGT. CDR3 loop: CASSGRDRGRNQPQHF. Written as DNA, the CDR3 is TGTGCCAGCAGTGGTCGGGACAGGGGGCGAAATCAGCCCCAGCATTTT.

This clonotype was detected ten times or more. The chain is built from TRBV19 and TRBJ1-1, with D hard to call. This CDR3 is 11 amino acids long. V dropped 1 base and J dropped 11 bases, with 8 bases sitting between them. Looked up from germline, CDR1 is LNHDA and CDR2 is SQIVND (reference sequence). CDR3: CASSIGERAFF. The CDR3 nucleotides are TGTGCCAGTAGTATAGGAGAAAGGGCTTTCTTT.

This clonotype showed up many times. V usage is TRBV5-6 and J usage is TRBJ1-4, with D tentatively TRBD1 (5 bases). Deletions cut 4 bases from V and 11 bases from J, with 12 bases between. Germline CDR1 and CDR2: SGHDT and YYEEEE. The CDR3 length is 12 residues. In DNA, the CDR3 is TGTGCCAGCAGCGGGGACGCCAGCAAACTGTTTTTT. Translating gives CASSGDASKLFF.